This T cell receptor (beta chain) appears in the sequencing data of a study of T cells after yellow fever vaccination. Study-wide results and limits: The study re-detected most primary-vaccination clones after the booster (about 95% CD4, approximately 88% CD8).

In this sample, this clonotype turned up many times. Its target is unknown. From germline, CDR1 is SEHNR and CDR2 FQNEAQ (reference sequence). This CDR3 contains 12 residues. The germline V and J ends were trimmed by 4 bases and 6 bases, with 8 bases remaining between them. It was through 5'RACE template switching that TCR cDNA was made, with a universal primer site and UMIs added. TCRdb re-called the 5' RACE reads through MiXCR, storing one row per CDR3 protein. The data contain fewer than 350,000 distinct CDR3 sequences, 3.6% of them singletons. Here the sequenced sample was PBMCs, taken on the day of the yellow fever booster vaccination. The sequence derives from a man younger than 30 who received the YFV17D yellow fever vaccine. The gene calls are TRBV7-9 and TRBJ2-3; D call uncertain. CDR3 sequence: CASSSDQDTQYF. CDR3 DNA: TGTGCCAGCAGCTCGGATCAGGATACGCAGTATTTT.